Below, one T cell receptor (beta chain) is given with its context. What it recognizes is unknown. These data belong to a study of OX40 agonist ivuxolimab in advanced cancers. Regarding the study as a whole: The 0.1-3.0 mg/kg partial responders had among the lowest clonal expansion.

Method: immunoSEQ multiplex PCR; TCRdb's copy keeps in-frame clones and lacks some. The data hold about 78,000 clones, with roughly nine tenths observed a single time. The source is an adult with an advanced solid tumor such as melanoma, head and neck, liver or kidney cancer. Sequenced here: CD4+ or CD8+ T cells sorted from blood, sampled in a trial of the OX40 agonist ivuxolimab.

CDR3 residues: CAISGKAEEKLFF. The CDR3 DNA follows: TGTGCCATCAGTGGGAAAGCAGAGGAAAAACTGTTTTTT. The J gene is TRBJ1-4, the V gene TRBV10-3, with D uncertain. The CDR3 runs to 13 residues. The ends were cut back, 4 bases at V and 8 bases at J, with 11 bases in the middle. The V gene's germline CDR1 is ENHRY and CDR2 SYGVKD.